This is a list of T cell receptor beta chains from one sample in a study of T cell repertoires in cytomegalovirus infection. These receptors have no identified antigens. TCRdb re-analysed the reads in MiXCR, keeping a single row per CDR3 protein. The sample has 800,000 to 950,000 distinct CDR3 sequences, approximately 32% seen once. The sequences come from cultured CD8+ T cells from PBMCs, collected from culture after CMV antigen stimulation. These receptors were taken from a human donor in good health (CMV status not recorded). Some clones in this sample may be carry-over from other donors' samples. Each CDR3 is given with its conserved first and last residue. The order of the fields is clone size, V gene, D gene, J gene, CDR3 DNA, CDR3 protein. The D gene is left open where the match is weak. Some rows mark clone size as missing; the rest say once, few, many or name a class of expanded clone.

clone size: many
V gene: TRBV12-3/TRBV12-4
D gene: TRBD1
J gene: TRBJ1-1
CDR3 DNA: TGTGCCAGCAGTCCTGGACAGGGGGACTCGATGAACACTGAAGCTTTCTTT
CDR3 protein: CASSPGQGDSMNTEAFF

clone size: -
V gene: TRBV3-1
D gene: -
J gene: TRBJ2-1
CDR3 DNA: TGTGCCAGCAGCCAAGATAATCCCAATGAGCAGTTCTTC
CDR3 protein: CASSQDNPNEQFF

clone size: -
V gene: TRBV27
D gene: -
J gene: TRBJ2-2
CDR3 DNA: TGTGCCAGCAGTTGGGGTATGAACACCGGGGAGCTGTTTTTT
CDR3 protein: CASSWGMNTGELFF

clone size: few
V gene: TRBV7-3
D gene: -
J gene: TRBJ1-2
CDR3 DNA: TGTGCCAGCAGCCCGGACTTAATCCAGGGCGCTAACTATGGCTACACCTTC
CDR3 protein: CASSPDLIQGANYGYTF

clone size: -
V gene: TRBV3-1
D gene: TRBD1
J gene: TRBJ1-5
CDR3 DNA: TGTGCCAGCAGCCAATCCTACCGGGACAGAAATCAGCCCCAGCATTTT
CDR3 protein: CASSQSYRDRNQPQHF

clone size: -
V gene: TRBV12-3/TRBV12-4
D gene: TRBD2
J gene: TRBJ2-1
CDR3 DNA: TGTGCCAGCAGTTTAGGCCCTAGGCCTAGCGGGGGGAATGAGCAGTTCTTC
CDR3 protein: CASSLGPRPSGGNEQFF

clone size: -
V gene: TRBV14
D gene: -
J gene: TRBJ1-1
CDR3 DNA: TGTGCCAGCTGCCCGGTTGAGAACACTGAAGCTTTCTTT
CDR3 protein: CASCPVENTEAFF

clone size: few
V gene: TRBV5-5
D gene: -
J gene: TRBJ2-1
CDR3 DNA: TGTGCCAGCAGCTTGGTCGACCAACCGGGGGTGTCCGATGAGCAGTTCTTC
CDR3 protein: CASSLVDQPGVSDEQFF

clone size: few
V gene: TRBV7-2
D gene: TRBD2
J gene: TRBJ2-1
CDR3 DNA: TGTGCCAGCAGTTGGACTAGCTACGAGCAGTTCTTC
CDR3 protein: CASSWTSYEQFF

clone size: many
V gene: TRBV7-2
D gene: TRBD1
J gene: TRBJ1-2
CDR3 DNA: TGTGCCAGCAGCCGAATTAGACAGGGTTTTTCGCACGGCTACACCTTC
CDR3 protein: CASSRIRQGFSHGYTF

clone size: few
V gene: TRBV5-1
D gene: TRBD1
J gene: TRBJ2-1
CDR3 DNA: TGCGCCAGCAGCTGGGGGACAGGAGGGAATGAGCAGTTCTTC
CDR3 protein: CASSWGTGGNEQFF

clone size: -
V gene: TRBV20-1
D gene: -
J gene: TRBJ2-7
CDR3 DNA: TGCAGTGCTAGTCGGGGCACCTACGAGCAGTACTTC
CDR3 protein: CSASRGTYEQYF

clone size: few
V gene: TRBV11-2
D gene: TRBD2
J gene: TRBJ2-1
CDR3 DNA: TGTGCCAGCAGCTTTACCGCCCTAGCGGGGGTGGCCTACAATGAGCAGTTCTTC
CDR3 protein: CASSFTALAGVAYNEQFF

clone size: -
V gene: TRBV27
D gene: TRBD2
J gene: TRBJ2-3
CDR3 DNA: TGTGCCAGCCGAGCGGGGCCGGGGGATACGCAGTATTTT
CDR3 protein: CASRAGPGDTQYF

clone size: many
V gene: TRBV7-6
D gene: -
J gene: TRBJ1-1
CDR3 DNA: TGTGCCAGCAGCCGACAGACTGAAGCTTTCTTT
CDR3 protein: CASSRQTEAFF

clone size: -
V gene: TRBV5-4
D gene: -
J gene: TRBJ1-4
CDR3 DNA: TGTGCCAGCACCCGGACGGAGGGGCAGACAGGCGAAAAACTGTTTTTT
CDR3 protein: CASTRTEGQTGEKLFF

clone size: -
V gene: TRBV11-1
D gene: TRBD1
J gene: TRBJ1-1
CDR3 DNA: TGTGCCAGCAGCTTAGCCTTCAGGACAGGGGACAACACTGAAGCTTTCTTT
CDR3 protein: CASSLAFRTGDNTEAFF

clone size: -
V gene: TRBV27
D gene: TRBD2
J gene: TRBJ2-2
CDR3 DNA: TGTGCCAGCAGTACCGACCGACTAGCCACCGGGGAGCTGTTTTTT
CDR3 protein: CASSTDRLATGELFF

clone size: -
V gene: TRBV27
D gene: TRBD2
J gene: TRBJ2-3
CDR3 DNA: TGTGCCAGCAGTTTGTGGGGACTAGCGGACCCCACAGATACGCAGTATTTT
CDR3 protein: CASSLWGLADPTDTQYF

clone size: -
V gene: TRBV5-1
D gene: -
J gene: TRBJ1-5
CDR3 DNA: TGCGCCAGCAGCTTGACGCCAGGGTTCGGCCAGCCCCAGCATTTT
CDR3 protein: CASSLTPGFGQPQHF

clone size: -
V gene: TRBV2
D gene: -
J gene: TRBJ1-1
CDR3 DNA: TGTGCCAGCAGTGAAGAACCGGGGACGAACACTGAAGTTTTCTTT
CDR3 protein: CASSEEPGTNTEVFF

clone size: few
V gene: TRBV6-5
D gene: -
J gene: TRBJ1-2
CDR3 DNA: TGTGCCAGCAGCCATACGGGGGCAGTTTATGGCTACACCTTC
CDR3 protein: CASSHTGAVYGYTF

clone size: few
V gene: TRBV7-9
D gene: TRBD1
J gene: TRBJ2-7
CDR3 DNA: TGTGCCAGCAGCTTAGGGTCGGGACAGGCCTACGAGCAGTACTTC
CDR3 protein: CASSLGSGQAYEQYF

clone size: few
V gene: TRBV29-1
D gene: -
J gene: TRBJ2-1
CDR3 DNA: TGCAGCGTTGATAATTTTTTAGCGCCGAGCTCCTACAATGAGCAGTTCTTC
CDR3 protein: CSVDNFLAPSSYNEQFF

clone size: -
V gene: TRBV19
D gene: -
J gene: TRBJ1-1
CDR3 DNA: TGTGCCAGTAGTGCAACCCGAGGTTGGAACACTGAAGCTTTCTTT
CDR3 protein: CASSATRGWNTEAFF

clone size: -
V gene: TRBV28
D gene: -
J gene: TRBJ2-5
CDR3 DNA: TGTGCCAGCAGGGATCCGGGACGGCAGCAAGAGACCCAGTACTTC
CDR3 protein: CASRDPGRQQETQYF

clone size: many
V gene: TRBV27
D gene: TRBD2
J gene: TRBJ2-3
CDR3 DNA: TGTGCCAGCCGTACGGGACTAGCGGGGGGGCTTACAGATACGCAGTATTTT
CDR3 protein: CASRTGLAGGLTDTQYF

clone size: few
V gene: TRBV14
D gene: TRBD1
J gene: TRBJ2-1
CDR3 DNA: TGTGCCAGCACCCGGCACAGGGGGCGTTTGGATTGGGATGAGCAGTTCTTC
CDR3 protein: CASTRHRGRLDWDEQFF

clone size: once
V gene: TRBV7-6
D gene: -
J gene: TRBJ2-1
CDR3 DNA: TGTGCCAGCAGTCCGATCATAGCATGGAATGAGCAGTTCTTC
CDR3 protein: CASSPIIAWNEQFF

clone size: -
V gene: TRBV7-9
D gene: TRBD2
J gene: TRBJ2-1
CDR3 DNA: TGTGCCAGCAGCTTAGCGTCCGAGGCGGGGGGGCCTAAAATTGAGCAGTTCTTC
CDR3 protein: CASSLASEAGGPKIEQFF

clone size: -
V gene: TRBV20-1
D gene: -
J gene: TRBJ2-3
CDR3 DNA: TGCAGTGCTAGAGTGACCGGTCCTAGCACAGATACGCAGTATTTT
CDR3 protein: CSARVTGPSTDTQYF